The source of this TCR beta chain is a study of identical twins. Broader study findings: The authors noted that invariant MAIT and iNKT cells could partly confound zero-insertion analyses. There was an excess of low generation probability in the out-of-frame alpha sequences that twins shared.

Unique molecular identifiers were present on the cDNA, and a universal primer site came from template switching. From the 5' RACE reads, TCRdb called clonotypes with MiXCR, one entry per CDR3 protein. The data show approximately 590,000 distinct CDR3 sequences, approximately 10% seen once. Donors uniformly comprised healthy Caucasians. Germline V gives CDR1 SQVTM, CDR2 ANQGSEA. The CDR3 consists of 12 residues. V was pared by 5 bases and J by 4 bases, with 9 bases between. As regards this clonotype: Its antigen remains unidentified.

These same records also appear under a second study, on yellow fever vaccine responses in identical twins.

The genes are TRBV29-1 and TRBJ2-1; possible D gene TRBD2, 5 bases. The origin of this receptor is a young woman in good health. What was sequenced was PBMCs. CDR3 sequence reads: CSVNEGYNEQFF. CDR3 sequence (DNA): TGCAGCGTTAACGAGGGATACAATGAGCAGTTCTTC.